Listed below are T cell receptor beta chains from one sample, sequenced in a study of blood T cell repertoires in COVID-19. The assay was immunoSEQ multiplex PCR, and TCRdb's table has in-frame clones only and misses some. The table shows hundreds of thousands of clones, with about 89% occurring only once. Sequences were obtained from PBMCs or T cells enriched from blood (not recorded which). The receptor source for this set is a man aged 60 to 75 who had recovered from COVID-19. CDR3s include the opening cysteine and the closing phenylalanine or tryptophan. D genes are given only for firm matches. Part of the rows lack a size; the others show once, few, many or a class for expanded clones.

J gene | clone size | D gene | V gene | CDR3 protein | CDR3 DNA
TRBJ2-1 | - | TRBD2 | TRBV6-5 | CASSYTAGVPYNEQFF | TGTGCCAGCAGTTACACAGCGGGAGTACCCTACAATGAGCAGTTCTTC
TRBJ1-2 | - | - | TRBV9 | CASSVEENSGYTF | TGTGCCAGCAGCGTAGAAGAAAATAGTGGCTACACCTTC
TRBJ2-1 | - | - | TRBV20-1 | CSASGGAPYNEQFF | TGCAGTGCCAGTGGGGGAGCCCCCTACAATGAGCAGTTCTTC
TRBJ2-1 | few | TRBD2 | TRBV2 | CASSEGLAGFNEQFF | TGTGCCAGCAGTGAAGGACTAGCGGGTTTTAATGAGCAGTTCTTC
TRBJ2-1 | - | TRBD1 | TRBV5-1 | CASSTGSGQGRGYNEQFF | TGCGCCAGCAGCACCGGTTCGGGACAGGGAAGGGGCTACAATGAGCAGTTCTTC
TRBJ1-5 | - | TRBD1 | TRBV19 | CASSGTENQPQHF | TGTGCCAGTAGTGGGACAGAGAATCAGCCCCAGCATTTT
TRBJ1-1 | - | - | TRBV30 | CAWRTGGPAAFF | TGTGCCTGGAGAACAGGTGGGCCTGCAGCTTTCTTT
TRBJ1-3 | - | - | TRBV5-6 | CASSLGGGSPGNTIYF | TGTGCCAGCAGCTTGGGCGGAGGGAGCCCTGGAAACACCATATATTTT
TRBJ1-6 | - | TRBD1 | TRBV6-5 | CASSYSQTGPNSPLHF | TGTGCCAGCAGTTATTCCCAGACAGGGCCTAATTCACCCCTCCACTTT
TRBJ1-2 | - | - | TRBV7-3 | CASSLGREDSNYGYTF | TGTGCCAGCAGCTTAGGTAGAGAGGATTCTAACTATGGCTACACCTTC
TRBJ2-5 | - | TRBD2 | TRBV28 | CASTLGLAGGPKETQYF | TGTGCCAGCACCCTGGGACTAGCGGGAGGGCCAAAGGAGACCCAGTACTTC
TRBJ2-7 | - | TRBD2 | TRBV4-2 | CASSQATSGGSYEQYF | TGTGCCAGCAGCCAGGCAACTAGCGGGGGATCCTACGAGCAGTACTTC
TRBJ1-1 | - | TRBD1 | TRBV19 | CASTKDRDRGAEAFF | TGTGCCAGTACCAAGGACCGGGACAGGGGGGCTGAAGCTTTCTTT
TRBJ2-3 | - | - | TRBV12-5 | CASGLNSVSDTQYF | TGTGCTAGTGGTTTAAATTCTGTGTCAGATACGCAGTATTTT
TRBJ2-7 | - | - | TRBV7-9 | CASSLELYEQYF | TGTGCCAGCAGCTTAGAGCTCTACGAGCAGTACTTC
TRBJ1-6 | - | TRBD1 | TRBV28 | CASSEGASYNSPLHF | TGTGCCAGCAGCGAGGGGGCTTCCTATAATTCACCCCTCCACTTT